The TCR beta chain described here comes from a study of beta chain features in type 1 diabetes. V was trimmed by 3 bases and J by 4 bases, leaving 12 bases between them. CDR3 size: 14 residues. The germline CDR1 and CDR2 sequences are SGHVS and FQNEAQ. Points from the study as a whole: VDJ junctions from type 1 diabetes patients carried fewer insertions and larger deletions. The naive, central memory and Treg TCRB repertoires showed an apparent similarity that was greater among patients than among healthy donors.

This clone came up a few times. No antigen is known for it. The investigators reverse transcribed all of the isolated RNA, so they sequenced expressed TCRB transcripts. The study sequenced naive, central memory and regulatory T cell samples to an average of roughly 3.4 million reads. Using immunoSEQ multiplex PCR, the repertoire was profiled, and TCRdb retains in-frame clones only, with some absent. The data contain roughly 290,000 clones, about 7.8% of them singletons. The sample comprised central memory CD4+ T cells from blood. The V gene is TRBV7-8, the J gene TRBJ1-1; TRBD1 might be the D (6 bases). The sequence was collected from a woman aged 18-35 years in good health. The CDR3 loop reads CASSFQGLGTEAFF. Written as DNA, the CDR3 is TGTGCCAGCAGCTTCCAGGGGCTGGGCACTGAAGCTTTCTTT.